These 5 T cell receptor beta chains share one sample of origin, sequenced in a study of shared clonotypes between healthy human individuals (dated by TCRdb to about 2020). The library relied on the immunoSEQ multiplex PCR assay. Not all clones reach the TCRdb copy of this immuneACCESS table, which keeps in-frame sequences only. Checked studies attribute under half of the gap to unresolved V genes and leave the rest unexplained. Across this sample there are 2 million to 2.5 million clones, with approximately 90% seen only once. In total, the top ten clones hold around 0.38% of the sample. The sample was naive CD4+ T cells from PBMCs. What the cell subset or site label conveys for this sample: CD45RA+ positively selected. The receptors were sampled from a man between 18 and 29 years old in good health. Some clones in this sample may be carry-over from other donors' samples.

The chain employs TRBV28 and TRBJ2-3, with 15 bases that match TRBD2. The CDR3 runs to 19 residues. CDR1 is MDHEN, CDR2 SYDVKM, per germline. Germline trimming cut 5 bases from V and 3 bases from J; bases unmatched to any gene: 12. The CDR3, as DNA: TGTGCCAGCAGTGGGATCGGGACTAGCGGGAGGCTAGGTACAGATACGCAGTATTTT. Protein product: CASSGIGTSGRLGTDTQYF.

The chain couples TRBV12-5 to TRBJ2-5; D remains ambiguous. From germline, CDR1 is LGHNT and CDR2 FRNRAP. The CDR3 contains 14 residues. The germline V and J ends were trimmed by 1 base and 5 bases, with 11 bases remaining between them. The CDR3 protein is CASGLATIRETQYF. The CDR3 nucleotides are TGTGCTAGTGGTTTGGCCACTATAAGGGAGACCCAGTACTTC.

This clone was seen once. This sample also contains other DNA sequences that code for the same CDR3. This CDR3 reads CASSLGLANYGYTF. In DNA form, the CDR3 reads TGTGCCAGCAGTTTGGGGTTAGCTAACTATGGCTACACCTTC. This sequence joins TRBV28 and TRBJ1-2; the D is unclear. Per germline, CDR1 MDHEN and CDR2 SYDVKM. This CDR3 spans 14 amino acids. V lost 3 bases, J lost 0 bases, and 8 bases lay in between.

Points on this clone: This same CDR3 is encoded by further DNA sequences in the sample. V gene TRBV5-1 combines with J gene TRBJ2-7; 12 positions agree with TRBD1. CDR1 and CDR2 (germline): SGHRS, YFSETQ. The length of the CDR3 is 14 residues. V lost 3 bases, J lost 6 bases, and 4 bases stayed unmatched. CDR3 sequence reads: CASSSGTGGSEQYF. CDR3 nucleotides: TGCGCCAGCAGCTCCGGGACAGGGGGCTCCGAGCAGTACTTC.

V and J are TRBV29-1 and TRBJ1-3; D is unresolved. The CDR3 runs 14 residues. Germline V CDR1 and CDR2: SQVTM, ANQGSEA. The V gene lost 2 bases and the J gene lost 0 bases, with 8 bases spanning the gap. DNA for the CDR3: TGCAGCGTTGAACGGAGGACCTCTGGAAACACCATATATTTT. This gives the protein CSVERRTSGNTIYF.